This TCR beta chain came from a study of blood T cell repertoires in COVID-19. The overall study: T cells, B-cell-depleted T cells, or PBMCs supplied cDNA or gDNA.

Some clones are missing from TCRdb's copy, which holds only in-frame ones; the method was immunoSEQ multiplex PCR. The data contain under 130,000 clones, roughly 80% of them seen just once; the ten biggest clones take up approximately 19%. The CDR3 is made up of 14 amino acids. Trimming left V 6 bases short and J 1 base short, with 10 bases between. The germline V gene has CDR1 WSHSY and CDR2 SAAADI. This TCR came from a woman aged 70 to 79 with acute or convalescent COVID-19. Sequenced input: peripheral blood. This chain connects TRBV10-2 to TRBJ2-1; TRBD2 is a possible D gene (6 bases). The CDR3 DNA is TGCGCCAGCAGGGGGGGACCTTCCTACAATGAGCAGTTCTTC. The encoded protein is CASRGGPSYNEQFF.